The entry that follows covers one TCR beta chain sequence. What it binds is not known. The treatment denotes: roughly 18 received Ad26.COV2.S at low or high dose, single or two shots; roughly five received placebo; per-sample allocation not given. It was on day 63 after the first vaccine or placebo injection that samples were taken. In Boston, the donor was an adult between 18-55 years of age. These data are taken from a study of Ad26.COV2.S vaccination and SARS-CoV-2 variants. The CDR3 is made up of 12 amino acids. Germline CDR1 and CDR2: ENHRY and SYGVKD. V shed 5 bases and J shed 7 bases, with 8 bases lying between them. Profiled with immunoSEQ multiplex PCR; TCRdb holds only in-frame clones, not every one. The sample holds roughly 390,000 clones, 70% to 90% seen once. General observations from the study: People given the vaccine had a wider spike-specific TCR breadth than placebo recipients did.

The sample in question was peripheral blood, obtained in a trial of Ad26.COV2.S vaccine versus placebo. The receptor's source is a person between 18 and 60 years old who received the Ad26.COV2.S COVID-19 vaccine or a placebo. The chain combines TRBV10-3 with TRBJ1-4; D may be TRBD1 (5 bases). CDR3 DNA sequence: TGTGCCATCAGTTACGACAGTGAAAAACTGTTTTTT. The encoded protein is CAISYDSEKLFF.